What follows are 7 T cell receptor beta chains derived from one specimen sequenced in a study of blood T cell repertoires in COVID-19. Measured with immunoSEQ multiplex PCR; TCRdb has only the in-frame clones, and not every one. Of tens of thousands of clones detected, roughly 80% appear once; the ten largest clones hold roughly 2%. Sequencing was done on a sample of peripheral blood. The receptors stem from a man aged 60-69 years with active COVID-19.

The chain links TRBV7-6 to TRBJ1-5; the D is unclear. The CDR3 contains 15 residues. Germline V gene sequence: CDR1 SGHVS, CDR2 FNYEAQ. V dropped 5 bases and J dropped 1 base, with 12 bases sitting between them. CDR3 in amino acids: CASSQRTGSNQPQHF. DNA of the CDR3: TGTGCCAGCAGCCAAAGGACGGGGAGCAATCAGCCCCAGCATTTT. Drawing the rest from reference TRBV7-6 and TRBJ1-5, the complete variable domain is GAGVSQSPRYKVTKRGQDVALRCDPISGHVSLYWYRQALGQGPEFLTYFNYEAQQDKSGLPNDRFSAERPEGSISTLTIQRTEQRDSAMYRCASSQRTGSNQPQHFGDGTRLSIL.

CDR3 region: CASTGPVLAFF. CDR3 in DNA: TGTGCCAGCACTGGCCCCGTTTTAGCTTTCTTT. The chain joins TRBV28 to TRBJ1-1; D call uncertain. Germline V gene data show CDR1 as MDHEN and CDR2 as SYDVKM. This CDR3 spans 11 amino acids. Trimming removed 7 bases from V and 10 bases from J, with 13 bases in between.

The chain recombines TRBV9 with TRBJ2-3, with D perhaps TRBD2 (5 bases). Trimming pared 2 bases from V and 6 bases from J, leaving 10 bases between. Germline lookup yields CDR1 SGDLS and CDR2 YYNGEE. This CDR3 is 13 amino acids long. CDR3 nucleotides: TGTGCCAGCAGCGTTAATACGGGGGATACGCAGTATTTT. This codes for CASSVNTGDTQYF.

The rearrangement links TRBV3-1 (or the pseudogene TRBV3-2) to TRBJ2-2; tentatively, D is TRBD1 (6 bases). This CDR3 spans 16 amino acids. Germline V gives CDR1 LGHDT, CDR2 YNNKEL (reference sequence). V was pared by 1 base and J by 6 bases, with 15 bases between. CDR3 nucleotides: TGTGCCAGCAGCCAAGCCTATACAGGGTTCCCCGGGGAGCTGTTTTTT. This translates into CASSQAYTGFPGELFF.

The V and J genes are TRBV30 and TRBJ1-1; TRBD1 might be the D (6 bases). The CDR3 loop spans 13 amino acids. Per the germline V gene, CDR1 is GTSNPN and CDR2 is SVGIG (reference sequence). Trimming left V 4 bases short and J 0 bases short, with 9 bases between. The DNA for the CDR3 is TGTGCCTGGATACAGGGAGTGAACACTGAAGCTTTCTTT. This translates into CAWIQGVNTEAFF.

The V and J genes are TRBV11-2 and TRBJ1-1; D unresolved. The CDR3 covers 15 residues. The V gene's germline CDR1 is SGHAT and CDR2 FQNNGV. Trimming took 5 bases from V and 1 from J, leaving 14 bases between them. The CDR3 DNA follows: TGTGCCAGCAGCCATTGGGAGGACGGGAACACTGAAGCTTTCTTT. This sequence encodes CASSHWEDGNTEAFF. The full variable domain, completed using reference TRBV11-2 and TRBJ1-1, is EAGVAQSPRYKIIEKRQSVAFWCNPISGHATLYWYQQILGQGPKLLIQFQNNGVVDDSQLPKDRFSAERLKGVDSTLKIQPAKLEDSAVYLCASSHWEDGNTEAFFGQGTRLTVV.

The genes are TRBV5-8 and TRBJ2-6; 8 bases are a match to TRBD2. J lost 3 bases, V lost 6 bases, and 8 bases had no gene match. There are 16 residues in the CDR3. Germline lookup yields CDR1 SGHTS and CDR2 YDEGEE. Here the CDR3 DNA reads TGTGCCAGCACCGGGACTAGGGCTTTTGGGGCCAACGTCCTGACTTTC. Translating gives CASTGTRAFGANVLTF.